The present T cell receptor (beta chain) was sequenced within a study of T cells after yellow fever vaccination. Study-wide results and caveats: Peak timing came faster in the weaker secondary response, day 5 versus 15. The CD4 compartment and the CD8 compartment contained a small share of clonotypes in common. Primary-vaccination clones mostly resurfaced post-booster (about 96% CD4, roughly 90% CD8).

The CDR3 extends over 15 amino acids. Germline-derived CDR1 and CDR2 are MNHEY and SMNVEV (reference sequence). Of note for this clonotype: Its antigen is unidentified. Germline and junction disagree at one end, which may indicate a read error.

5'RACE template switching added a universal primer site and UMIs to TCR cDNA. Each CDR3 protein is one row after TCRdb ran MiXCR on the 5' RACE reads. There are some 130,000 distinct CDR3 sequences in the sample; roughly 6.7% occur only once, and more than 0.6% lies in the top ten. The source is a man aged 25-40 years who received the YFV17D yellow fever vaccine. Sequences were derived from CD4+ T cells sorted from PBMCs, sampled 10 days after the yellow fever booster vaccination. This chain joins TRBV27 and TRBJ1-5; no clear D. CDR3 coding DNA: TGTGCCAGCAAGGAAGCCGGGGTGGGCAATCGGCCCCAGCATTTT. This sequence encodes CASKEAGVGNRPQHF.